This T cell receptor (beta chain) derives from a study of response to subunit inactivated influenza vaccine. Study-level findings and limits: The authors suggested that every seasonal influenza vaccination recruits few new T cells.

TCRdb reanalysed the RT-PCR reads using MiXCR and keeps one entry per CDR3 protein. The data show more than 450,000 distinct CDR3 sequences, less than 10% seen once. This clonotype was seen ten or more times. The antigen is unknown. CDR1 is KGHDR and CDR2 is SFDVKD in the germline V gene. V was cut by 7 bases and J by 2 bases, with 8 bases left in between. The CDR3 totals 13 residues. This receptor was identified in a man between 50 and 70 years old who received an inactivated influenza vaccine. V usage is TRBV24-1 and J usage is TRBJ2-1; tentative D call: TRBD1 (5 bases). The starting material was PBMCs from blood, obtained 23 to 25 months after vaccination. The CDR3 reads CATRQGPYNEQFF. DNA of the CDR3: TGTGCCACCAGGCAGGGTCCCTACAATGAGCAGTTCTTC.